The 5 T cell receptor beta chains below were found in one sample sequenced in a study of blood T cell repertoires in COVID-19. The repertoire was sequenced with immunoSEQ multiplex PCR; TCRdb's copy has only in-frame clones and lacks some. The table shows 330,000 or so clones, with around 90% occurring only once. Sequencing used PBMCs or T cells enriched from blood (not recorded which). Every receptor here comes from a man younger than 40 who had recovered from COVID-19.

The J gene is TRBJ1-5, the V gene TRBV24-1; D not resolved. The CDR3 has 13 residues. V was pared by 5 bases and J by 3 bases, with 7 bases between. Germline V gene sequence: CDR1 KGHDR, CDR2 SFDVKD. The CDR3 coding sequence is TGTGCCACCAGTGCAGCGGACAATCAGCCCCAGCATTTT. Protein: CATSAADNQPQHF.

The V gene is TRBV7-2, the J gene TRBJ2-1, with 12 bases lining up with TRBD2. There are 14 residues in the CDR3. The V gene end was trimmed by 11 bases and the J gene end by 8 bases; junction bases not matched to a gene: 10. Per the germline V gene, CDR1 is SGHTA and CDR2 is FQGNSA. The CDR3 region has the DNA TGTGCCTCGATTCTAGCGGGGGGGCCCTATGAGCAGTTCTTC. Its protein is CASILAGGPYEQFF.

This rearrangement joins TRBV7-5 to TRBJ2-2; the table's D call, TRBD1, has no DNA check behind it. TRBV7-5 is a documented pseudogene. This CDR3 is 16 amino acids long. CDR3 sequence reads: CVRSLHRDQNTGELFF. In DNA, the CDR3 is TGTGTCAGAAGCTTGCACAGGGACCAGAACACCGGGGAGCTGTTTTTT.

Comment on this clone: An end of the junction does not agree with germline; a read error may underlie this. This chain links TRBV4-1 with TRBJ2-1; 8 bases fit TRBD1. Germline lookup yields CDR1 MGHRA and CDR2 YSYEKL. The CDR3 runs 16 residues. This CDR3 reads CASSKEDRVRTREQFF. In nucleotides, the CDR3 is TGCGCCAGCAGCAAAGAGGACAGGGTAAGGACTCGTGAGCAGTTCTTC.

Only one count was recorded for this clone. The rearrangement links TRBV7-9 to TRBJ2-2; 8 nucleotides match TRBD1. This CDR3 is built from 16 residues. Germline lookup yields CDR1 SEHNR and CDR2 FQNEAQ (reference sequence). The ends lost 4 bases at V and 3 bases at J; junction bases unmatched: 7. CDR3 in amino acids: CASSYYAGGDTGELFF. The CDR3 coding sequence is TGTGCCAGCAGCTATTATGCAGGGGGCGACACCGGGGAGCTGTTTTTT.